This TCR beta chain came from a study of T cells after yellow fever vaccination. TCRdb used MiXCR to reprocess the 5' RACE reads, holding one entry per CDR3 protein. The sample includes 250,000 to 350,000 distinct CDR3 sequences, around 7% of them seen just once. This clonotype was observed a handful of times. The antigen remains undetermined. General study findings and limits: Clones that expanded after primary vaccination mostly reappeared after the booster (over 95% CD4, 70% to 90% CD8).

This receptor was identified in a man between 18 and 29 years old who received the YFV17D yellow fever vaccine. The starting material was PBMCs, obtained more than 35 days after the first yellow fever vaccination.

Here the CDR3 DNA reads TGTGCCATCAGTGAGTCCCCGGGAGGGAGCAGTTCACCCCTCCACTTT. It specifies CAISESPGGSSSPLHF. The V gene is TRBV10-3, the J gene TRBJ1-6; unclear D gene. V lost 0 bases to trimming and J lost 9 bases, with 15 bases between them. The CDR3 contains 16 residues. CDR1 is ENHRY and CDR2 is SYGVKD in the germline V gene.